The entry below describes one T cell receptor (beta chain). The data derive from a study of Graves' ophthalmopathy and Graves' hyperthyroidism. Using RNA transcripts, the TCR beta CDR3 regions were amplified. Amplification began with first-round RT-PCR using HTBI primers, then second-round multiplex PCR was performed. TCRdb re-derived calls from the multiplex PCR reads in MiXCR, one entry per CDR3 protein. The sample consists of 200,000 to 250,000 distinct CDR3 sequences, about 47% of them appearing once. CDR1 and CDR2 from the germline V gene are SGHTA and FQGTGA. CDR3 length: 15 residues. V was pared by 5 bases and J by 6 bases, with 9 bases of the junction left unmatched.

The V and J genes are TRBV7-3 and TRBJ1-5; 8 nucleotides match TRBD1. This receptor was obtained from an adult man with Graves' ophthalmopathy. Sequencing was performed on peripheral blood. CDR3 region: CASSQPDRAGQPQHF. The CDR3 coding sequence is TGTGCCAGCAGCCAACCGGACAGGGCGGGTCAGCCCCAGCATTTT.